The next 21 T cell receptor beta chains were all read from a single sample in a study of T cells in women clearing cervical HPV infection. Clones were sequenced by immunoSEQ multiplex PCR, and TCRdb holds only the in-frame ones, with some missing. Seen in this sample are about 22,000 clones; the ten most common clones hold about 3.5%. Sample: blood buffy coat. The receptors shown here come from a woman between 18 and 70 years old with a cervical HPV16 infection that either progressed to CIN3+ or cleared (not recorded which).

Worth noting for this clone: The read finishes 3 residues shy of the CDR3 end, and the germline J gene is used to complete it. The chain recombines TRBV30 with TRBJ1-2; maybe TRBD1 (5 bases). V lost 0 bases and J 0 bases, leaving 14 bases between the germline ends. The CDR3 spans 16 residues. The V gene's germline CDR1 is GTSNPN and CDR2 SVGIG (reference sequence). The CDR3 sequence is CAWSVAWGTTNYGYTF. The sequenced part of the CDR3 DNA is TGTGCCTGGAGTGTCGCGTGGGGGACTACTAACTATGGC. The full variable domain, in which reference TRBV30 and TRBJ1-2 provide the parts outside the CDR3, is SQTIHQWPATLVQPVGSPLSLECTVEGTSNPNLYWYRQAAGRGLQLLFYSVGIGQISSEVPQNLSASRPQDRQFILSSKKLLLSDSGFYLCAWSVAWGTTNYGYTFGSGTRLTVV.

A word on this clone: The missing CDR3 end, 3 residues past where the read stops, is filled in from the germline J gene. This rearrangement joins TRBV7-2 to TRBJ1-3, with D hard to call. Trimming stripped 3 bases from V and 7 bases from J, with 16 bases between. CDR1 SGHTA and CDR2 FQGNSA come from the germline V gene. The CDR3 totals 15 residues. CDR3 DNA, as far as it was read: TGTGCCAGCAGCTTTGGACCTCCAGGACTGAACACC. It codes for CASSFGPPGLNT. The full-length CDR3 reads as CASSFGPPGLNTIYF.

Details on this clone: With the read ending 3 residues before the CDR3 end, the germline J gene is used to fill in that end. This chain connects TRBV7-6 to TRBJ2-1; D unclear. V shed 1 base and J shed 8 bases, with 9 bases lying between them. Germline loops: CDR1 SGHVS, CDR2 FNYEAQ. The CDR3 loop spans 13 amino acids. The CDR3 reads CASSLETPDEQFF. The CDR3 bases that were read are TGTGCCAGCAGCTTAGAAACCCCGGATGAG.

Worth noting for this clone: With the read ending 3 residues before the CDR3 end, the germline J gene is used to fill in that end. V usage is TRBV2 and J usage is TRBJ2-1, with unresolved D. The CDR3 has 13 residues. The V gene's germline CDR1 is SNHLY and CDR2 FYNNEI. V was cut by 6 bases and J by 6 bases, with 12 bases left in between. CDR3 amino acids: CASSLGPGNEQFF. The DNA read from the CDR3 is TGTGCCAGCAGCCTCGGTCCCGGCAATGAG.

The CDR3 DNA, read in part, is TGCGCCAGCATAGTAAGAAGGGTATGGGATGGC. Translated: CASIVRRVWDG. The complete CDR3 sequence is CASIVRRVWDGYTF. The rearrangement links TRBV10-1 to TRBJ1-2; unclear D gene. The sequenced fragment ends 3 residues before the CDR3 boundary, so the rest is inferred from the germline J gene. The CDR3 is 14 amino acids. V was shortened by 7 bases and J by 6 bases, with 18 bases between the two germline ends. Germline values: CDR1 WNHNN, CDR2 SYGVQD (reference sequence).

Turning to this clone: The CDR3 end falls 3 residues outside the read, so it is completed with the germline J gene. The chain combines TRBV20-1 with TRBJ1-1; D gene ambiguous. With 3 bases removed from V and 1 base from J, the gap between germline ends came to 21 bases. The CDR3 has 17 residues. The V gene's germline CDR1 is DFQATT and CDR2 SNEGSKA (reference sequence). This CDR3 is CSASPGWSGDTNTEAFF. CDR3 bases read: TGCAGTGCTAGTCCCGGTTGGAGTGGAGACACGAACACTGAA.

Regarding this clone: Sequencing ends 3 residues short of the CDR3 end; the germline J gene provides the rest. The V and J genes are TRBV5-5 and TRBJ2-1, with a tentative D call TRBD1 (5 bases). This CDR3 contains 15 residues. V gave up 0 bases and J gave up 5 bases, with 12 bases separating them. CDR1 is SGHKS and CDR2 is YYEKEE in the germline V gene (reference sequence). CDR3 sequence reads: CASSLDSGRHNEQFF. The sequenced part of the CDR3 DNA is TGTGCCAGCAGCTTGGATTCAGGGCGACACAATGAG.

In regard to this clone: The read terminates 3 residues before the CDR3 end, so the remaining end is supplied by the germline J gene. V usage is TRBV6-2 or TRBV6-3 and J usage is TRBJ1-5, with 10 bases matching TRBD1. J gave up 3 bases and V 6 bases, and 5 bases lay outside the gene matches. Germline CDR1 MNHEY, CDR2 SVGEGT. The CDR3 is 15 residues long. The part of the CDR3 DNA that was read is TGTGCCAGCAGACGAGGGACAGGGGCCAATCAGCCC. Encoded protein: CASRRGTGANQP. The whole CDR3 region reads CASRRGTGANQPQHF.

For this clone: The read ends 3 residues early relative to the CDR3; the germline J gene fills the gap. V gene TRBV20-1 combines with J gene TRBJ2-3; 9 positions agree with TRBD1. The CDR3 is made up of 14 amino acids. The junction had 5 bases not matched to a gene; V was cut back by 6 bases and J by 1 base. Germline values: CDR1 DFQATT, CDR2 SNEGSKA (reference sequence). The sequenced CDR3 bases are TGCAGTGCCATGGGGGACAGGGGCACAGATACG. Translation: CSAMGDRGTDT. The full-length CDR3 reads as CSAMGDRGTDTQYF.

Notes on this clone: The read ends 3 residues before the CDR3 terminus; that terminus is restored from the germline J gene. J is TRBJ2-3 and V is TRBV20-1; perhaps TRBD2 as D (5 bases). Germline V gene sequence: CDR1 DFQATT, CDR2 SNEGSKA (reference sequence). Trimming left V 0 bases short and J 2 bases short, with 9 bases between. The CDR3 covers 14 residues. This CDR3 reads CSARDPGSTDTQYF. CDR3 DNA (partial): TGCAGTGCTAGAGACCCGGGGTCCACAGATACG.

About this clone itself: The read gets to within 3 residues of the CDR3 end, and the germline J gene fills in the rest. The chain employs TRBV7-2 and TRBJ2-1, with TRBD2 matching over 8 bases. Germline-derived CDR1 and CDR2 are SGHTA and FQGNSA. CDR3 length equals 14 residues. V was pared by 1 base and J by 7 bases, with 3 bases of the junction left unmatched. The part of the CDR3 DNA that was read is TGTGCCAGCAGCTTAGGGCTAGCGGGTAATGAG. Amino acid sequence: CASSLGLAGNE. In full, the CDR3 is CASSLGLAGNEQFF.

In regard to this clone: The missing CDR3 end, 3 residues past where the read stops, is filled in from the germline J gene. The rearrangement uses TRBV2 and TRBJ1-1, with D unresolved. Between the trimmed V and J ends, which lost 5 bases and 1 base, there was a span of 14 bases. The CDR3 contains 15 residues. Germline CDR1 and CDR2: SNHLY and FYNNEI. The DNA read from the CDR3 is TGTGCCAGCAGTTCCCCACAAGTCAGGAACACTGAA. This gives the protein CASSSPQVRNTE. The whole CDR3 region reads CASSSPQVRNTEAFF.

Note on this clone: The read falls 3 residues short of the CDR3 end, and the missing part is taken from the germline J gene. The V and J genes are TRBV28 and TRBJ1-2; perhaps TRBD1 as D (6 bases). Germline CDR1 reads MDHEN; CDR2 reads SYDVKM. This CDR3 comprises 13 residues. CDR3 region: CASSLQGPNDYTF. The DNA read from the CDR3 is TGTGCCAGCAGTTTGCAGGGGCCCAATGAC.

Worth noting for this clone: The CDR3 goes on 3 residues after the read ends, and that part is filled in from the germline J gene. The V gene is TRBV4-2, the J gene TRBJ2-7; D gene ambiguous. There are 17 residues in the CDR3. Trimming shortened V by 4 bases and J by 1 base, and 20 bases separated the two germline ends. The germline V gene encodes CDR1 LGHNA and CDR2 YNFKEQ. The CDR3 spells CASSPPGTLPGSYEQYF. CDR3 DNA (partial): TGTGCCAGCAGCCCCCCTGGAACATTACCCGGGTCCTACGAG.

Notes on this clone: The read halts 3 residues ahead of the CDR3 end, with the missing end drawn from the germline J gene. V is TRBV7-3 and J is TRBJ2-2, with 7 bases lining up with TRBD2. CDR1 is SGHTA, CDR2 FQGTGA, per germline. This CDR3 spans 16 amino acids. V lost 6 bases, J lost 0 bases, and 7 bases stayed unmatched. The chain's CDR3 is CASRSGLGSNTGELFF. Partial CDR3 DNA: TGTGCCAGCAGATCCGGACTAGGTTCGAACACCGGGGAG.

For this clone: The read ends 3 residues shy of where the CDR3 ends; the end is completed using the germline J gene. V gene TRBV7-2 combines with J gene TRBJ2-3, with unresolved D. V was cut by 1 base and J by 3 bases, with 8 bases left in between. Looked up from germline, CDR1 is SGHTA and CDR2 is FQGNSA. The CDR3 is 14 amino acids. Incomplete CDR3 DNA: TGTGCCAGCAGCTTAGGTTTGGCTACAGATACG. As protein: CASSLGLATDT. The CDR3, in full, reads CASSLGLATDTQYF.

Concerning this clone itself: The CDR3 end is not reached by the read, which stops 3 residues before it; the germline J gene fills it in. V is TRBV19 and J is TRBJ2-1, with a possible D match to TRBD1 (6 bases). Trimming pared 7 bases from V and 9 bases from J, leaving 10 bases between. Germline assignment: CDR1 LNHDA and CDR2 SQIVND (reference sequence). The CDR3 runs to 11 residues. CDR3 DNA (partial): TGTGCCAGTACAGGGGTTGGTGAG. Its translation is CASTGVGE. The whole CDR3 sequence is CASTGVGEQFF.

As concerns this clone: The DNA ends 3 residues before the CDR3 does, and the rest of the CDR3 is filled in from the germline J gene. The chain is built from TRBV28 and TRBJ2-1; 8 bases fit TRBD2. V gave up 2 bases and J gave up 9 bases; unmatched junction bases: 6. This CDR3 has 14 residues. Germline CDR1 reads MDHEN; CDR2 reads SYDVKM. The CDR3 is CASSLGISGIEQFF. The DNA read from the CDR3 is TGTGCCAGCAGTTTAGGGATTAGCGGGATTGAG.

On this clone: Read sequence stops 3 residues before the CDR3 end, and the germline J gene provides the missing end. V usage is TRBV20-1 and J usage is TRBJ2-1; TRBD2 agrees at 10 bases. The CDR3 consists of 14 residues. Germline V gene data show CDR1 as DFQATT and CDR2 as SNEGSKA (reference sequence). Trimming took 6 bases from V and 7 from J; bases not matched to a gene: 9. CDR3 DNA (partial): TGCAGTGCCCAACAGCGGGAGGGCTCGAATGAG. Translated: CSAQQREGSNE. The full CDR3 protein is CSAQQREGSNEQFF.

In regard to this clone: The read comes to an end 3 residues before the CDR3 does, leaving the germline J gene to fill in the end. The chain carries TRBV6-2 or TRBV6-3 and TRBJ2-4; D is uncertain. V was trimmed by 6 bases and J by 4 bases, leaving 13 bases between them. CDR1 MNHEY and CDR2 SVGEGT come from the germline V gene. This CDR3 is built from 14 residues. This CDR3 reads CASSPSAAKNIQYF. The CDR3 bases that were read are TGTGCCAGCAGCCCCTCCGCGGCTAAAAACATT.

The CDR3 DNA, read in part, is TGTGCCAGCAACCGGGACAGGGACTACAATGAG. It specifies CASNRDRDYNE. The complete CDR3 reads CASNRDRDYNEQFF. The genes are TRBV5-4 and TRBJ2-1; 9 bases are shared with TRBD1. The read ends 3 residues early relative to the CDR3; the germline J gene fills the gap. V was clipped by 6 bases and J by 3 bases; unmatched bases: 4. The CDR3 extends over 14 amino acids. Germline V gene lookup returns CDR1 SGHNT and CDR2 YYREEE (reference sequence).